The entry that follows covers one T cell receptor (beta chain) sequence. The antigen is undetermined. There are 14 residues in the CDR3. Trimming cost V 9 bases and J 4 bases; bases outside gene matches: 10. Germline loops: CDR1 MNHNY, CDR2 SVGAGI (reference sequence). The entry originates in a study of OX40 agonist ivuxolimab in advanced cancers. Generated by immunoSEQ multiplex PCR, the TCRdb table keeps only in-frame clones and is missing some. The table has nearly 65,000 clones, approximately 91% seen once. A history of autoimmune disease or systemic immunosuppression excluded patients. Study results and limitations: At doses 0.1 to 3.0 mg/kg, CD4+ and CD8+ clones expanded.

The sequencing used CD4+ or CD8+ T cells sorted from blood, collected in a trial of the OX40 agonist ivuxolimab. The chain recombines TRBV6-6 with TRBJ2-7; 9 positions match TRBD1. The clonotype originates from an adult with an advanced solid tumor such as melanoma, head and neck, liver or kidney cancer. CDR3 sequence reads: CASTTPGTGYEQYF. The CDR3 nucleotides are TGTGCCAGTACGACTCCGGGGACAGGGTACGAGCAGTACTTC.